A selection of T cell receptor beta chains follows, all from one sample in a study of T cell responses to AZD1222 COVID-19 vaccine. Sequencing was performed with immunoSEQ multiplex PCR; in TCRdb, only in-frame clones are kept and a portion is missing. The table has tens of thousands of clones, 75% to 95% seen once. The source was peripheral blood, collected 28 days after the second dose of the MenACWY control vaccine. The origin of the receptors is an adult who received the MenACWY meningococcal vaccine as a control. Each CDR3 is given with its conserved first and last residue. D genes are given only for firm matches. Not all rows give a size; the values are once, few, many and, for expanded clones, a class.

cdr3_aa cdr3_nt j_call d_call v_call clone_size
CASSQDWAGLGNEKLFF TGCGCCAGCAGCCAAGATTGGGCAGGGTTAGGGAATGAAAAACTGTTTTTT TRBJ1-4 NA TRBV4-3 NA
CASSGTGNQPQHF TGTGCCAGCAGCGGGACAGGAAATCAGCCCCAGCATTTT TRBJ1-5 TRBD1 TRBV2 NA
CASSLMGRDYGYTF TGTGCCAGCAGTCTTATGGGCCGGGACTATGGCTACACCTTC TRBJ1-2 NA TRBV27 NA
CASSLRQGNEKLFF TGCGCCAGCAGCTTAAGGCAGGGGAATGAAAAACTGTTTTTT TRBJ1-4 NA TRBV5-1 once
CASSLGDTEAFF TGTGCCAGCAGTCTGGGGGACACTGAAGCTTTCTTT TRBJ1-1 NA TRBV12-3/TRBV12-4 once
CSAEGGGRLYF TGCAGTGCTGAGGGCGGGGGCCGACTATATTTT TRBJ1-5 NA TRBV20-1 NA
CASSDSIGSTSGVEEQFF TGTGCCAGCAGTGACTCGATAGGGTCGACTAGCGGGGTGGAGGAGCAGTTCTTC TRBJ2-1 TRBD2 TRBV6-4 NA
CASSLDQGAYEQFF TGTGCCAGCAGCTTAGATCAGGGGGCTTATGAGCAGTTCTTC TRBJ2-1 TRBD1 TRBV7-2 NA
CASSSGQALQETQYF TGTGCCAGCAGCTCAGGACAGGCACTCCAAGAGACCCAGTACTTC TRBJ2-5 TRBD1 TRBV28 NA
CASSLATGEHNSPLHF TGTGCCAGCAGCCTGGCGACAGGGGAGCATAATTCACCCCTCCACTTT TRBJ1-6 TRBD1 TRBV5-4 NA
CASSQEMQADRGHQPQHF TGCGCCAGCAGCCAAGAGATGCAAGCTGACAGGGGACATCAGCCCCAGCATTTT TRBJ1-5 TRBD1 TRBV4-3 NA
CASSYEARGWAFF TGTGCCAGCAGTTATGAGGCCCGGGGTTGGGCTTTCTTT TRBJ1-1 NA TRBV12-3/TRBV12-4 NA
CASTGQGSGANVLTF TGTGCCAGCACGGGACAGGGTTCTGGGGCCAACGTCCTGACTTTC TRBJ2-6 TRBD1 TRBV6-5 NA
CASSRWRREEAFF TGCGCCAGCAGCCGCTGGAGACGGGAAGAAGCTTTCTTT TRBJ1-1 NA TRBV4-1 NA
CASNLYYTDTQYF TGTGCCAGCAATCTTTACTACACAGATACGCAGTATTTT TRBJ2-3 NA TRBV2 NA
CASSQAQGVEAFF TGCGCCAGCAGCCAAGCCCAGGGGGTCGAAGCTTTCTTT TRBJ1-1 TRBD1 TRBV4-3 NA
CASSPNGLTATNEKLFF TGTGCCAGCAGCCCTAACGGCCTAACAGCAACTAATGAAAAACTGTTTTTT TRBJ1-4 NA TRBV7-6 NA
CASSEARLAGSDTQYF TGTGCCAGCAGTGAAGCGCGACTAGCGGGATCAGATACGCAGTATTTT TRBJ2-3 TRBD2 TRBV6-1 NA
CASSQDDLRREKLFF TGCGCCAGCAGCCAAGATGACCTAAGGAGGGAAAAACTGTTTTTT TRBJ1-4 NA TRBV4-3 few
CASSLRVGGYTF TGTGCCAGCAGCTTGAGGGTTGGGGGCTACACCTTC TRBJ1-2 NA TRBV7-8 NA
CASSSIAGSGGEQYF TGTGCCAGCAGCTCGATAGCGGGGAGCGGGGGCGAGCAGTACTTC TRBJ2-7 TRBD2 TRBV5-4 NA
CASSPRGTGQGASGYTF TGTGCCAGCAGCCCTAGAGGGACGGGACAGGGGGCAAGTGGCTACACCTTC TRBJ1-2 TRBD1 TRBV9 NA
CASSYGQGEAFF TGCGCCAGCAGTTATGGACAGGGGGAAGCTTTCTTT TRBJ1-1 TRBD1 TRBV5-1 NA
CASSSPSEQFF TGTGCCAGCAGCTCCCCCAGTGAGCAGTTCTTC TRBJ2-1 NA TRBV11-2 NA
CASSLTGRPTGIF TGTGCCAGCAGTTTAACAGGGCGCCCTACCGGGATCTTC TRBJ2-1 NA TRBV12-3/TRBV12-4 few
CASSLGGFSGRGQDEQFF TGTGCCAGCAGTTTGGGTGGGTTTAGCGGACGAGGCCAGGATGAGCAGTTCTTC TRBJ2-1 NA TRBV28 NA
CASSVVGQDLSYLFF TGTGCCAGCAGCGTAGTGGGACAAGATTTATCGTATCTGTTCTTC TRBJ2-1 NA TRBV9 NA
CASSSGTSGPDTQYF TGTGCCAGCAGTTCCGGGACTAGCGGGCCAGATACGCAGTATTTT TRBJ2-3 TRBD2 TRBV6-2/TRBV6-3 NA
CASTPVGEYGYTF TGTGCCAGCACCCCGGTGGGGGAATATGGCTACACCTTC TRBJ1-2 NA TRBV28 once
CASSQDGPLHF TGCGCCAGCAGCCAAGATGGGCCTCTCCACTTT TRBJ1-6 NA TRBV4-1 medium-sized
CAWSFLAGVGTGELFF TGTGCCTGGAGTTTTCTAGCGGGAGTGGGCACCGGGGAGCTGTTTTTT TRBJ2-2 TRBD2 TRBV30 NA
CASSRRQSLALYQETQYF TGCGCCAGCAGCCGTAGACAGTCCCTCGCCCTTTACCAAGAGACCCAGTACTTC TRBJ2-5 NA TRBV4-1 NA
CASSYPGHLINYGYTF TGTGCCAGCAGTTACCCCGGACACCTTATTAACTATGGCTACACCTTC TRBJ1-2 NA TRBV6-5 NA
CASNPGGGTEETQYF TGTGCCAGCAACCCAGGGGGGGGGACCGAGGAGACCCAGTACTTC TRBJ2-5 NA TRBV7-2 medium-sized
CASTPGRLSRTIYF TGTGCCAGCACCCCTGGCAGGCTCTCGCGCACCATATATTTT TRBJ1-3 NA TRBV19 NA
CASRGDPPVWPQHF TGTGCCTCCAGGGGGGACCCGCCGGTATGGCCCCAGCATTTT TRBJ1-5 TRBD1 TRBV2 NA
CASSLPDRGRIKTQYF TGTGCCAGTAGTCTCCCTGACAGGGGGCGCATAAAGACCCAGTACTTC TRBJ2-5 TRBD1 TRBV19 NA
CASSASGLGHNSPLHF TGTGCCAGCAGTGCTAGTGGACTAGGGCATAATTCACCCCTCCACTTT TRBJ1-6 NA TRBV6-1 NA
CSVVQGGGEQYF TGCAGCGTTGTACAGGGAGGTGGCGAGCAGTACTTC TRBJ2-7 NA TRBV29-1 NA
CASTLSRSPHEQYF TGTGCCAGCACCCTTTCTCGAAGTCCCCACGAGCAGTACTTC TRBJ2-7 NA TRBV7-9 NA
CASRGLAGIYEQYF TGTGCCAGCAGGGGACTAGCGGGGATCTACGAGCAGTACTTC TRBJ2-7 TRBD2 TRBV11-2 NA
CASSPGSRETQYF TGTGCCAGCAGCCCCGGCAGCAGGGAGACCCAGTACTTC TRBJ2-5 NA TRBV12-3/TRBV12-4 few
CASGPTGGTEAFF TGTGCTAGTGGCCCAACTGGGGGCACTGAAGCTTTCTTT TRBJ1-1 NA TRBV12-5 NA
CASSLPKETQYF TGTGCCAGCAGCTTACCTAAGGAGACCCAGTACTTC TRBJ2-5 NA TRBV5-4 NA
CASSYERGGMNTEAFF TGTGCCAGCAGTTACGAAAGGGGCGGTATGAACACTGAAGCTTTCTTT TRBJ1-1 NA TRBV6-2/TRBV6-3 once
CASIVAKETQYF TGTGCCAGCATAGTAGCGAAAGAGACCCAGTACTTC TRBJ2-5 NA TRBV2 NA